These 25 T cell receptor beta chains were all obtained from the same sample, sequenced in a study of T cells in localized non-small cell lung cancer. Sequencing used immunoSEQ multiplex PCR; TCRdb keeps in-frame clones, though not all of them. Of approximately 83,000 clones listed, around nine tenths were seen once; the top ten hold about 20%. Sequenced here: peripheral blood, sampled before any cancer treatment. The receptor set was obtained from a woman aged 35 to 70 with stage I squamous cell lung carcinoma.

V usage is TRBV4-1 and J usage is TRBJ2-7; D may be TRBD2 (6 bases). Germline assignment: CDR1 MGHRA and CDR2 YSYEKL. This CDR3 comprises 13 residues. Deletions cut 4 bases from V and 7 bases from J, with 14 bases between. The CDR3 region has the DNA TGCGCCAGCAGCCCCCCGGGGGTAAGTGAGCAGTACTTC. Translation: CASSPPGVSEQYF.

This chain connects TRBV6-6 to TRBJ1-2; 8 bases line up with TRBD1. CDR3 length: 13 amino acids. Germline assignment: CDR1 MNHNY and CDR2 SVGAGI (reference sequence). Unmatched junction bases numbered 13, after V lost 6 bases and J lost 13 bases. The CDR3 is CASRRDRGPVGTF. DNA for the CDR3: TGTGCCAGCAGACGTGACAGGGGCCCGGTCGGCACCTTC.

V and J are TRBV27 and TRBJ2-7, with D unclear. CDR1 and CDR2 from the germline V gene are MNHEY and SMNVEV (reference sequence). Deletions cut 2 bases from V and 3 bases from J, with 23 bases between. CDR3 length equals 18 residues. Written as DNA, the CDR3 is TGTGCCAGCAGTTTACAATTTTCCCGGTCAGGACGTGGCTACGAGCAGTACTTC. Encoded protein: CASSLQFSRSGRGYEQYF.

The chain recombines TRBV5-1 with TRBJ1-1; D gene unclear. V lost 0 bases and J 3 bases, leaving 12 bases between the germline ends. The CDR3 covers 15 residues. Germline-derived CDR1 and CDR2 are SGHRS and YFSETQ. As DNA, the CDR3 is TGCGCCAGCAGCTTGGGAACAGATTACTACACTGAAGCTTTCTTT. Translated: CASSLGTDYYTEAFF. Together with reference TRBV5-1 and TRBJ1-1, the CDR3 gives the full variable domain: KAGVTQTPRYLIKTRGQQVTLSCSPISGHRSVSWYQQTPGQGLQFLFEYFSETQRNKGNFPGRFSGRQFSNSRSEMNVSTLELGDSALYLCASSLGTDYYTEAFFGQGTRLTVV.

As DNA, the CDR3 is TGTGCCAGCCCCCTCGGCGAGACGAACACCGGGGAGCTGTTTTTT. It specifies CASPLGETNTGELFF. The chain is built from TRBV18 and TRBJ2-2; the D is unclear. The CDR3 totals 15 residues. With 8 bases removed from V and 0 bases from J, the gap between germline ends came to 13 bases. Germline CDR1 reads KGHSH; CDR2 reads LQKENI.

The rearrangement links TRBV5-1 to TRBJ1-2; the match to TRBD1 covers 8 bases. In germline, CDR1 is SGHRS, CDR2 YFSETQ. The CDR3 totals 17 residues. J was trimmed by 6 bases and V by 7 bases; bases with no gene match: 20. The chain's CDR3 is CASGSGTGEGIRHGYTF. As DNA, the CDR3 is TGCGCCAGCGGTTCCGGGACAGGAGAGGGTATAAGACATGGCTACACCTTC.

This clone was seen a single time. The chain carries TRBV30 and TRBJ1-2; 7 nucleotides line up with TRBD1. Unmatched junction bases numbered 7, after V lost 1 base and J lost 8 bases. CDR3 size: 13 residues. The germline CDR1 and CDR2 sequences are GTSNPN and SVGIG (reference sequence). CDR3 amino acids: CAWSEDRISGYTF. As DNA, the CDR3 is TGTGCCTGGAGTGAGGACAGGATCAGCGGCTACACCTTC. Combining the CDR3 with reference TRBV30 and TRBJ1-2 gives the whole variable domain SQTIHQWPATLVQPVGSPLSLECTVEGTSNPNLYWYRQAAGRGLQLLFYSVGIGQISSEVPQNLSASRPQDRQFILSSKKLLLSDSGFYLCAWSEDRISGYTFGSGTRLTVV.

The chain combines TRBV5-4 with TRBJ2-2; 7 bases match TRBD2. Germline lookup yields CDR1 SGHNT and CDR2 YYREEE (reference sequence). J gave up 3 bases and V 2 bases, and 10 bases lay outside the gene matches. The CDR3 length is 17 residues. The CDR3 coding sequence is TGTGCCAGCAGCTTCTCATTGCCGGGACTATACACCGGGGAGCTGTTTTTT. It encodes CASSFSLPGLYTGELFF.

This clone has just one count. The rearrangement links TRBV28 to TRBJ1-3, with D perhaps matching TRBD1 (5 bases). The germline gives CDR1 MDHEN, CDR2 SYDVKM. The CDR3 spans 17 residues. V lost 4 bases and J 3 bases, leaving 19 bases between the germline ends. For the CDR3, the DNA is TGTGCCAGCAGTTCCCCCCGGGACGGTGATTTTGGAAACACCATATATTTT. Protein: CASSSPRDGDFGNTIYF.

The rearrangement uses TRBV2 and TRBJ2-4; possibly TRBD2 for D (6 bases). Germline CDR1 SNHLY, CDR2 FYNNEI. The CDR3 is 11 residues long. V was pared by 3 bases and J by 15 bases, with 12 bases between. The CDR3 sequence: CASSDGGRRYF. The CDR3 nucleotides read TGTGCCAGCAGTGATGGGGGGAGAAGGTACTTC.

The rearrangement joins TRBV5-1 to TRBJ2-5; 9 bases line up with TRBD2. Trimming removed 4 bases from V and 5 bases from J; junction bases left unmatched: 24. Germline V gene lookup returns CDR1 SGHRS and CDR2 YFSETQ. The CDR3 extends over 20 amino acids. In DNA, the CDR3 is TGCGCCAGCAGCCAACCTCGGTCGAGAGCGGGGGGTCTAGGTTCTGAGACCCAGTACTTC. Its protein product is CASSQPRSRAGGLGSETQYF. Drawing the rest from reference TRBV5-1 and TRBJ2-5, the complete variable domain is KAGVTQTPRYLIKTRGQQVTLSCSPISGHRSVSWYQQTPGQGLQFLFEYFSETQRNKGNFPGRFSGRQFSNSRSEMNVSTLELGDSALYLCASSQPRSRAGGLGSETQYFGPGTRLLVL.

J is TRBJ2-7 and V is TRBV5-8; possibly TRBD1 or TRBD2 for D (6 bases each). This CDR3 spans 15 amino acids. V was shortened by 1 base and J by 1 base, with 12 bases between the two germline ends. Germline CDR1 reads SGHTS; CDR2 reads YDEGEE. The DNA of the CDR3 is TGTGCCAGCAGCTTGAGGGGGGTCAGGTCCTACGAGCAGTACTTC. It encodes CASSLRGVRSYEQYF.

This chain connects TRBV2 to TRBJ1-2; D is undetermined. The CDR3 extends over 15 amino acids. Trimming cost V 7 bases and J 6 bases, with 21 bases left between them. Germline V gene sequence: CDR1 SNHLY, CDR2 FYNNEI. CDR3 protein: CASTSRGLTPNGYTF. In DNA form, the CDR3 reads TGTGCCAGCACCTCGAGAGGGCTTACGCCTAATGGCTACACCTTC.

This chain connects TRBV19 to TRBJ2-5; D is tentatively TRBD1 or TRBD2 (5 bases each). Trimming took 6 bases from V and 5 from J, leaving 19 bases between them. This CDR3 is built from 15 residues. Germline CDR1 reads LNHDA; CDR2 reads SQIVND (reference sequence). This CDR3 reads CASSRQGVGGETQYF. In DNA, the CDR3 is TGTGCCAGTAGCCGGCAGGGAGTAGGCGGTGAGACCCAGTACTTC.

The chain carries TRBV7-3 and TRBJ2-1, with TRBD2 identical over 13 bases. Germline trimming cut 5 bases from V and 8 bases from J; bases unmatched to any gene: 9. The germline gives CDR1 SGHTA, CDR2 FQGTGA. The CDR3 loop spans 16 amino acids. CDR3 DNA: TGTGCCAGCAGCCCTCGAACTAGCGGGGGGGCCGATGAGCAGTTCTTC. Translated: CASSPRTSGGADEQFF.

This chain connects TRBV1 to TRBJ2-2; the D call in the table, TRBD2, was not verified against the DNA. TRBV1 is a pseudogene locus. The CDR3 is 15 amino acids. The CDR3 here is CTSRGGAPNTGELFF. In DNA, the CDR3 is TGCACCAGCAGGGGGGGGGCCCCGAACACCGGGGAGCTGTTTTTT.

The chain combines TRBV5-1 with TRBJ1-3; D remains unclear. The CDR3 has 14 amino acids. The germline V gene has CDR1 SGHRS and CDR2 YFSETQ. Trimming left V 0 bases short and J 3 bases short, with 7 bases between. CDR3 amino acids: CASSLDIGGNTIYF. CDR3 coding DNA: TGCGCCAGCAGCTTGGACATTGGTGGAAACACCATATATTTT.

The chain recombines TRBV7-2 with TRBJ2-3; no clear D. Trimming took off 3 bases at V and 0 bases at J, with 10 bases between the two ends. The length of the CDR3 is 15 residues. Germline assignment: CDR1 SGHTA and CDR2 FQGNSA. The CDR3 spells CASSLQWASTDTQYF. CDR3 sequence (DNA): TGTGCCAGCAGCTTGCAGTGGGCAAGCACAGATACGCAGTATTTT.

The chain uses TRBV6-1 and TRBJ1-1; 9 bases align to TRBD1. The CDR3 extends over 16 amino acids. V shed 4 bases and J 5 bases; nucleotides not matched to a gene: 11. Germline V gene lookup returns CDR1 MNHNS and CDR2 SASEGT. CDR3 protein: CASSGLDRGSGTEAFF. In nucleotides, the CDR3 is TGTGCCAGCAGTGGCTTGGACAGGGGCTCGGGGACTGAAGCTTTCTTT.

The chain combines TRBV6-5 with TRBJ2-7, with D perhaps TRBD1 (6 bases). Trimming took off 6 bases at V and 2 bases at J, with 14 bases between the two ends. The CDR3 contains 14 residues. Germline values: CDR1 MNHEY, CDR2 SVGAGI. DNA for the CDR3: TGTGCCAGCAGCCCTCCCGCAGGGGCCTACGAGCAGTACTTC. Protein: CASSPPAGAYEQYF.

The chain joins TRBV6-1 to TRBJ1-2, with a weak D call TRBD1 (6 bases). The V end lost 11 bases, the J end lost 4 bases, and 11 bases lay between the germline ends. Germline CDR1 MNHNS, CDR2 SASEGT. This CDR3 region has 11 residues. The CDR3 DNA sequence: TGTGCCGCAGGGGTGCGCTATGGCTACACCTTC. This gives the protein CAAGVRYGYTF.

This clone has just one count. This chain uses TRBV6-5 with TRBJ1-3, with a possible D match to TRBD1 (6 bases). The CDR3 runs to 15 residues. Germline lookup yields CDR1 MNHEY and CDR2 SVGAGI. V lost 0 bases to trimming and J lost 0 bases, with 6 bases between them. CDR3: CASSYSGGSGNTIYF. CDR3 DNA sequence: TGTGCCAGCAGTTACTCAGGGGGCTCTGGAAACACCATATATTTT.

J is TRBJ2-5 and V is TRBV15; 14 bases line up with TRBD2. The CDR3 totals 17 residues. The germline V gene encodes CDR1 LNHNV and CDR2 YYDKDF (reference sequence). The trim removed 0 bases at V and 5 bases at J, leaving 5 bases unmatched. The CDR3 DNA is TGTGCCACCAGCAGAGAAAGACTAGCGGGGGGGCGGGAGACCCAGTACTTC. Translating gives CATSRERLAGGRETQYF.

The CDR3 region has the DNA TGTGCCAGCAGTCGCGAGGGTTTTTTGGACACTGAAGCTTTCTTT. This codes for CASSREGFLDTEAFF. The chain carries TRBV2 and TRBJ1-1; unclear D gene. The CDR3 covers 15 residues. Germline V gives CDR1 SNHLY, CDR2 FYNNEI. Trimming stripped 5 bases from V and 3 bases from J, with 16 bases between.

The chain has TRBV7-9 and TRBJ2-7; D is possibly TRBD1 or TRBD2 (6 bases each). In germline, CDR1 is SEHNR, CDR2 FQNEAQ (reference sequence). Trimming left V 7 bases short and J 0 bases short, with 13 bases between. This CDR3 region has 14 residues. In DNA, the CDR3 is TGTGCCAGCAACGGGGGCTCGAGCTCCTACGAGCAGTACTTC. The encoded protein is CASNGGSSSYEQYF. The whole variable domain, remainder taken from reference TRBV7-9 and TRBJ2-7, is DTGVSQNPRHKITKRGQNVTFRCDPISEHNRLYWYRQTLGQGPEFLTYFQNEAQLEKSRLLSDRFSAERPKGSFSTLEIQRTEQGDSAMYLCASNGGSSSYEQYFGPGTRLTVT.